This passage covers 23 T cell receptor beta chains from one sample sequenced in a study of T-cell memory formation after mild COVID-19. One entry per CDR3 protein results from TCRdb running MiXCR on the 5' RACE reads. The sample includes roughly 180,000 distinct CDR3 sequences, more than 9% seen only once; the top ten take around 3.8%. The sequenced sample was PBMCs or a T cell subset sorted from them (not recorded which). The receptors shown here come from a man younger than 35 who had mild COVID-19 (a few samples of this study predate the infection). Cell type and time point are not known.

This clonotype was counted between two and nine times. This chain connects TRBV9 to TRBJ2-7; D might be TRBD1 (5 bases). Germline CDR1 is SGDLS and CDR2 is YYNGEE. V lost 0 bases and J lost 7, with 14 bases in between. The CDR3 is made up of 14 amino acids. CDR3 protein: CASSVVAGAREQYF. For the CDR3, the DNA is TGTGCCAGCAGCGTAGTGGCTGGGGCGCGGGAGCAGTACTTC.

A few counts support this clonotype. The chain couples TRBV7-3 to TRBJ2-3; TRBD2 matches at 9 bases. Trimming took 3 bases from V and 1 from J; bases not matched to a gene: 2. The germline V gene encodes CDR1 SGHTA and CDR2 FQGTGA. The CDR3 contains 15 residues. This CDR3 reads CASSFASGGTDTQYF. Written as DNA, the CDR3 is TGTGCCAGCAGCTTCGCTAGCGGGGGCACAGATACGCAGTATTTT. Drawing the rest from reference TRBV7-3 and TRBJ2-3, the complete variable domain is GAGVSQTPSNKVTEKGKYVELRCDPISGHTALYWYRQSLGQGPEFLIYFQGTGAADDSGLPNDRFFAVRPEGSVSTLKIQRTERGDSAVYLCASSFASGGTDTQYFGPGTRLTVL.

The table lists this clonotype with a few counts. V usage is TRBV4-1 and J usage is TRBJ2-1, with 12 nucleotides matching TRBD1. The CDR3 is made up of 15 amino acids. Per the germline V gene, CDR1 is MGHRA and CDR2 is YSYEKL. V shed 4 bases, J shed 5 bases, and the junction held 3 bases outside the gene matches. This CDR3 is CASSPGQGADNEQFF. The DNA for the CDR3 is TGCGCCAGCAGCCCGGGACAGGGGGCCGACAATGAGCAGTTCTTC.

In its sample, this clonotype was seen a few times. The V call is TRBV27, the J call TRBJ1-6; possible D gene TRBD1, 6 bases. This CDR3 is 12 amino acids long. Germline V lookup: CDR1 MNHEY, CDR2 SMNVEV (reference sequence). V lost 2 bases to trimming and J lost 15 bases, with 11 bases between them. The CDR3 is CASSLGGHVLHF. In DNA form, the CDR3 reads TGTGCCAGCAGTTTAGGGGGACATGTCCTCCACTTT.

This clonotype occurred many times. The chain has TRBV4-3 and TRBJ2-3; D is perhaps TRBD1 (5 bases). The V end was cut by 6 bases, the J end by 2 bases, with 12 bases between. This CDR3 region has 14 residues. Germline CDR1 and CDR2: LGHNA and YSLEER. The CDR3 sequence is CASSHDRATDTQYF. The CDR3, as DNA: TGCGCCAGCAGTCATGACAGAGCCACAGATACGCAGTATTTT.

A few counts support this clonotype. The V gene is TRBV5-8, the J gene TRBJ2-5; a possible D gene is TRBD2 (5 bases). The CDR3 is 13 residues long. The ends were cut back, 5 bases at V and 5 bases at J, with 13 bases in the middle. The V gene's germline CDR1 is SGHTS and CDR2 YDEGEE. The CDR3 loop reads CASRETGFETQYF. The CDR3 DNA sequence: TGTGCCAGCAGGGAGACGGGATTCGAGACCCAGTACTTC. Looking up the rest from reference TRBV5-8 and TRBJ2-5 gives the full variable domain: EAGVTQSPTHLIKTRGQQATLRCSPISGHTSVYWYQQALGLGLQFLLWYDEGEERNRGNFPPRFSGRQFPNYSSELNVNALELEDSALYLCASRETGFETQYFGPGTRLLVL.

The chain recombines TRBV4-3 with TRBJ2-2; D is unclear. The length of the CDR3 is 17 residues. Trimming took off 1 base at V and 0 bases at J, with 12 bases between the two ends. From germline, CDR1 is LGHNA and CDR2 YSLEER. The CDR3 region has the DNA TGCGCCAGCAGCCAAGTGATGTCTTTTCCGAACACCGGGGAGCTGTTTTTT. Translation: CASSQVMSFPNTGELFF.

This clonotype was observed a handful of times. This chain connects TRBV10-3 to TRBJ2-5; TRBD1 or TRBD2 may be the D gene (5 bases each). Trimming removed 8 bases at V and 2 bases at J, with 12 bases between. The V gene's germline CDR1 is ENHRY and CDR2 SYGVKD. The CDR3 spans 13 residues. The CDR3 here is CAIHRDLQETQYF. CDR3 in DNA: TGTGCCATCCACCGGGACCTTCAAGAGACCCAGTACTTC.

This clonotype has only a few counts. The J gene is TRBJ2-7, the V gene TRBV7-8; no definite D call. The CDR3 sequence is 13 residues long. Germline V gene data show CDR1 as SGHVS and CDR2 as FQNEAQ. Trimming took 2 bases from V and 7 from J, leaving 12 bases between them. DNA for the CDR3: TGTGCCAGCAGCTTAATGACCACCCTTGAGCAGTACTTC. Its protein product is CASSLMTTLEQYF.

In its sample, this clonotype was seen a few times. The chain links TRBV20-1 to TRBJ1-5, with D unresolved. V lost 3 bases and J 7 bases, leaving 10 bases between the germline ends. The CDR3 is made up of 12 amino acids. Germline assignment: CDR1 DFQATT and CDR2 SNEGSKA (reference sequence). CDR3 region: CSASGGEQPQHF. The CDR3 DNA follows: TGCAGTGCTAGTGGTGGTGAGCAGCCCCAGCATTTT.

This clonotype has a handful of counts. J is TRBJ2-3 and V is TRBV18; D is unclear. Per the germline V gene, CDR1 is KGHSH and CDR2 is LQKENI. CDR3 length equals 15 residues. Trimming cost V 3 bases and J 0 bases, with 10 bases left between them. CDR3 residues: CASSPVPLSTDTQYF. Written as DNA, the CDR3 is TGTGCCAGCTCACCGGTCCCTCTTAGCACAGATACGCAGTATTTT.

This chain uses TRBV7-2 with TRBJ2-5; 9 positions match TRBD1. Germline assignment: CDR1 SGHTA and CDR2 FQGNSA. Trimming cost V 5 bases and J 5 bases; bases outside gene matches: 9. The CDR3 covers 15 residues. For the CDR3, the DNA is TGTGCCAGCAGCAGTCACAGGGGGCCAGGGGAGACCCAGTACTTC. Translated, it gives CASSSHRGPGETQYF.

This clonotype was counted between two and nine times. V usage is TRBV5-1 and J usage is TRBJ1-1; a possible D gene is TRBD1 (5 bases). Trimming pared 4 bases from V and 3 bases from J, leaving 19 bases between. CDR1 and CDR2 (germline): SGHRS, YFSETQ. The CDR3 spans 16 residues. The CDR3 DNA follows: TGCGCCAGCAGCCCACCGCCGGGACGAGGAGACACTGAAGCTTTCTTT. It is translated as CASSPPPGRGDTEAFF.

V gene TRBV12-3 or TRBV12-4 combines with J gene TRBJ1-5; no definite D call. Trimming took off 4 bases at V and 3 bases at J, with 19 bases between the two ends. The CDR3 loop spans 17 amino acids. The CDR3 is CASSSDLESRYNQPQHF. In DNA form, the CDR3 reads TGTGCCAGCAGTTCCGATTTGGAGTCCCGATACAATCAGCCCCAGCATTTT.

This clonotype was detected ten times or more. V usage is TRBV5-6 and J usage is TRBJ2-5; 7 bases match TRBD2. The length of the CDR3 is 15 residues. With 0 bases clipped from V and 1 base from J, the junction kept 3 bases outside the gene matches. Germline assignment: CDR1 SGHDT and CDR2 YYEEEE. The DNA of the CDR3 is TGTGCCAGCAGCTTGGCAGCGGGGAGCCAAGAGACCCAGTACTTC. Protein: CASSLAAGSQETQYF. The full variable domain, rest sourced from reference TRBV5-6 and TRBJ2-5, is DAGVTQSPTHLIKTRGQQVTLRCSPKSGHDTVSWYQQALGQGPQFIFQYYEEEERQRGNFPDRFSGHQFPNYSSELNVNALLLGDSALYLCASSLAAGSQETQYFGPGTRLLVL.

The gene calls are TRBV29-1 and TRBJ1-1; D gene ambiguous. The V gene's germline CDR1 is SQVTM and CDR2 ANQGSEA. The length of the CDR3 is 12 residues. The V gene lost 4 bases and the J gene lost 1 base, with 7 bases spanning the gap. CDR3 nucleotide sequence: TGCAGCGTTGGTCGCGCGAACACTGAAGCTTTCTTT. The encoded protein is CSVGRANTEAFF.

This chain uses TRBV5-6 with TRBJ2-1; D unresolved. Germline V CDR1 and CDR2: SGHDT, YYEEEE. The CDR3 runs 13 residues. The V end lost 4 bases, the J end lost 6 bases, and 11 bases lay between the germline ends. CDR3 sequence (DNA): TGTGCCAGCAGCCTGAGACCCTCCAATGAGCAGTTCTTC. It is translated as CASSLRPSNEQFF.

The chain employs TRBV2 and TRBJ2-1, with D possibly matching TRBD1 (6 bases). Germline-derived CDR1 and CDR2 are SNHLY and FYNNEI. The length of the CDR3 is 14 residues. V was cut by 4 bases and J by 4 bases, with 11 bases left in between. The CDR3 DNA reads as TGTGCCAGCAGTGTGGGGGCCCCATACAATGAGCAGTTCTTC. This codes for CASSVGAPYNEQFF. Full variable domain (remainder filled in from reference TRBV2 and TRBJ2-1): EPEVTQTPSHQVTQMGQEVILRCVPISNHLYFYWYRQILGQKVEFLVSFYNNEISEKSEIFDDQFSVERPDGSNFTLKIRSTKLEDSAMYFCASSVGAPYNEQFFGPGTRLTVL.

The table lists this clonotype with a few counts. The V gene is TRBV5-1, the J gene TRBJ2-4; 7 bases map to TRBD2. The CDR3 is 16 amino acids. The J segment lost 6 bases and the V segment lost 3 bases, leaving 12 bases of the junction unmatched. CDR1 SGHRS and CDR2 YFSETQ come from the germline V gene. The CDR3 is CASSSDPGGTANIQYF. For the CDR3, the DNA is TGCGCCAGCAGCTCCGATCCGGGAGGTACGGCAAACATTCAGTACTTC.

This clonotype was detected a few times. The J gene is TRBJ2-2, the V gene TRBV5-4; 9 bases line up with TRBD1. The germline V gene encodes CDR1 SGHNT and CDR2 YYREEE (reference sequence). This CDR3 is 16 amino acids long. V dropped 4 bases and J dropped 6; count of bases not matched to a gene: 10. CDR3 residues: CASSPTMGQGAGELFF. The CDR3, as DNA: TGTGCCAGCAGCCCAACGATGGGACAGGGCGCCGGGGAGCTGTTTTTT. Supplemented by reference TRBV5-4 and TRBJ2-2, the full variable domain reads ETGVTQSPTHLIKTRGQQVTLRCSSQSGHNTVSWYQQALGQGPQFIFQYYREEENGRGNFPPRFSGLQFPNYSSELNVNALELDDSALYLCASSPTMGQGAGELFFGEGSRLTVL.

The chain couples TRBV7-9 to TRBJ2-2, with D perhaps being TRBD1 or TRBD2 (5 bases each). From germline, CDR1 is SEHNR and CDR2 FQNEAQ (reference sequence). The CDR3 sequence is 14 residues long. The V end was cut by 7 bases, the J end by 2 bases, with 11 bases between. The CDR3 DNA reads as TGTGCCAGCACGATCCGGGACAACACCGGGGAGCTGTTTTTT. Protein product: CASTIRDNTGELFF. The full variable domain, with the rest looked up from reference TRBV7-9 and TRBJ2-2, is DTGVSQNPRHKITKRGQNVTFRCDPISEHNRLYWYRQTLGQGPEFLTYFQNEAQLEKSRLLSDRFSAERPKGSFSTLEIQRTEQGDSAMYLCASTIRDNTGELFFGEGSRLTVL.

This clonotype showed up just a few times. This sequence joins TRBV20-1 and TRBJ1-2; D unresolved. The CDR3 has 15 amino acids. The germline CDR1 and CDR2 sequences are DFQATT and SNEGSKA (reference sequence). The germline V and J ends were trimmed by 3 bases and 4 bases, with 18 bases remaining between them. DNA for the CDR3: TGCAGTGCTAGGTTGTCCTCGATTGTCTTCTATGGCTACACCTTC. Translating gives CSARLSSIVFYGYTF.

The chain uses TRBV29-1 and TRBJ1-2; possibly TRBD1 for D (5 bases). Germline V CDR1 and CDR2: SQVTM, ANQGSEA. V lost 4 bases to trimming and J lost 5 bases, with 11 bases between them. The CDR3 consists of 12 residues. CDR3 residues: CSVGAGRYGYTF. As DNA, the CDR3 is TGCAGCGTTGGGGCGGGGCGTTATGGCTACACCTTC.